This TCR beta chain was profiled in a study of blood T cell repertoires in COVID-19. About the study: Sites across the United States, Italy and Spain contributed samples from acute and convalescent COVID-19. The analysed material was cDNA or gDNA that came from T cells, B-cell-depleted T cells, or PBMCs.

Authors' data handling: The authors estimated nucleated cell counts from reference gene primer amplification. TCRdb's copy holds only in-frame clones and misses some; the assay was immunoSEQ multiplex PCR. The V and J calls and clone size were taken over from that table, and D and trimming were inferred from the DNA. Of about 260,000 clones listed, 90% are singletons. The CDR3 runs to 15 residues. V shed 1 base, J shed 9 bases, and the junction held 6 bases outside the gene matches. Germline V CDR1 and CDR2: SSHAT, FNYEAQ (reference sequence). The material sequenced was peripheral blood. The receptor comes from a woman aged 35 to 49 with acute or convalescent COVID-19. J is TRBJ2-1 and V is TRBV7-7; 10 bases fit TRBD1. CDR3 sequence: CASSLGQGAQIEQFF. CDR3 in DNA: TGTGCCAGCAGCTTAGGACAGGGGGCGCAGATTGAGCAGTTCTTC.